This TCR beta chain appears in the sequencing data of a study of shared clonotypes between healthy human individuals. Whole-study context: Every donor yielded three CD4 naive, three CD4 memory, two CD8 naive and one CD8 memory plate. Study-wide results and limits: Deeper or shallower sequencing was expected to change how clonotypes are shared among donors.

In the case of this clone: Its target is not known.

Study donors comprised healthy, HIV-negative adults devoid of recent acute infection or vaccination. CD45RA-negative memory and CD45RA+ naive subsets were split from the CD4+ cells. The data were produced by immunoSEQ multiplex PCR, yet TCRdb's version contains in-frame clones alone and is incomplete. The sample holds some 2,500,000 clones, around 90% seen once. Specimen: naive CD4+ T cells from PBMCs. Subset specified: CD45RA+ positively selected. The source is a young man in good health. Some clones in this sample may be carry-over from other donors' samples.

Written as DNA, the CDR3 is TGTGCCAGCTCACCACCGGCCAGGGTGGGCAATGAGCAGTTCTTC. Its protein product is CASSPPARVGNEQFF. The chain has TRBV18 and TRBJ2-1; D perhaps matches TRBD1 (5 bases). The CDR3 extends over 15 amino acids. Trimming left V 0 bases short and J 6 bases short, with 12 bases between. CDR1 KGHSH and CDR2 LQKENI come from the germline V gene.